Listed below are T cell receptor beta chains from one sample, sequenced in a study of T-cell memory formation after mild COVID-19. MiXCR, applied by TCRdb to the 5' RACE reads, yields one record per CDR3 protein. The data contain around 370,000 distinct CDR3 sequences, under 25% of them seen just once; the ten biggest clones take up roughly an eighth. Sequencing input: PBMCs or a T cell subset sorted from them (not recorded which). Receptor source: an adult woman who had mild COVID-19 (a few samples of this study predate the infection). Cell type and time point are not known. Each CDR3 is given without its conserved first and last residue. The size of a clone is reported for some rows only, either as once, few or many, or as a class for expanded clones.

SASGSTTRDTRTYEQY | TRBJ2-7 | 16 | TRBV20-1 | -
ASSQTGWAGYT | TRBJ1-2 | 11 | TRBV12-3/TRBV12-4 | -
ASSIGARATEAF | TRBJ1-1 | 12 | TRBV19 | few
SVRTGLNTEAF | TRBJ1-1 | 11 | TRBV29-1 | -
ASSLAGTISGELF | TRBJ2-2 | 13 | TRBV12-3/TRBV12-4 | -
ASSSPGLAGGLSYEQY | TRBJ2-7 | 16 | TRBV11-2 | -
ASSQDVVYEQY | TRBJ2-7 | 11 | TRBV4-1 | few
ASSQERGRQGRQGYT | TRBJ1-2 | 15 | TRBV4-2 | few
ATKTRDPVEETQY | TRBJ2-5 | 13 | TRBV15 | once
ASSLVGLAKNIQY | TRBJ2-4 | 13 | TRBV7-2 | -
ASSIDGPRFNTNSPLH | TRBJ1-6 | 16 | TRBV7-8 | many
SVEGIRRIWDTDTQY | TRBJ2-3 | 15 | TRBV29-1 | -
ASSLEGRSGELF | TRBJ2-2 | 12 | TRBV7-3 | few
SARWSLGTSGTKSVQY | TRBJ2-4 | 16 | TRBV20-1 | few
SARRSLAGQETQY | TRBJ2-5 | 13 | TRBV20-1 | -
ASSGGHPYGGELF | TRBJ2-2 | 13 | TRBV7-2 | -
ASSYSGNYGYT | TRBJ1-2 | 11 | TRBV6-2/TRBV6-3 | -
SAKDTGELF | TRBJ2-2 | 9 | TRBV20-1 | once
ASSLTPPSTDTQY | TRBJ2-3 | 13 | TRBV5-6 | few
ASSVLPTKPDVSGANVLT | TRBJ2-6 | 18 | TRBV7-6 | -
AIRGDSYEQY | TRBJ2-7 | 10 | TRBV10-3 | -
ATSTPSSEQF | TRBJ2-1 | 10 | TRBV15 | -
ATSPLAGVNTGELF | TRBJ2-2 | 14 | TRBV24-1 | -
ATSDSTSGYNEQF | TRBJ2-1 | 13 | TRBV24-1 | -
ASSSPNTYEQY | TRBJ2-7 | 11 | TRBV27 | -
SVRLAGARNEQF | TRBJ2-1 | 12 | TRBV29-1 | few
ARSSLWPGTDTQY | TRBJ2-3 | 13 | TRBV5-3 | few
SALGGATKNIQY | TRBJ2-4 | 12 | TRBV20-1 | few
ASSPVPYRDSTDTQY | TRBJ2-3 | 15 | TRBV11-2 | -
ASSSFPNTEAF | TRBJ1-1 | 11 | TRBV12-3/TRBV12-4 | few
ASSPGVSAGGYT | TRBJ1-2 | 12 | TRBV7-9 | -